This T cell receptor (beta chain) was found in a study of identifying expanded T cells in peripheral blood. CDR1 is SGHTA, CDR2 FQGNSA, per germline. The CDR3 length is 16 residues. V lost 0 bases and J 3 bases, leaving 14 bases between the germline ends. For this clone: Its antigen is as yet unknown.

No infections or other immune events were documented during collection. The table came from immunoSEQ multiplex PCR; TCRdb's copy has only in-frame clones and leaves some out. The sample records about 78,000 clones, approximately 85% being singletons. General study results and limits: Technical replicates showed about 1.1 changed clones; about two weeks around 15; four weeks 19. Variance in clone template counts between roughly 2-week samples significantly increased with total template count across all healthy donors.

This TCR came from a person aged 18 to 70 in good health. The rearrangement links TRBV7-2 to TRBJ1-2, with D possibly matching TRBD1 (6 bases). Sequenced input: blood. CDR3 coding DNA: TGTGCCAGCAGCTTAGCGGTAGCGGGGGGCGACTATGGCTACACCTTC. As protein: CASSLAVAGGDYGYTF.